These 3 T cell receptor beta chains were sequenced from one sample in a study of neoadjuvant anti-PD-1 for oral cavity cancer. This sample's time point: after neoadjuvant nivolumab, at surgical resection. This table comes from immunoSEQ multiplex PCR, and its TCRdb copy is limited to in-frame clones, with some not included. The repertoire holds about 42,000 clones, with about three quarters as singletons. Sample: PBMCs, taken after nivolumab (anti-PD-1) treatment. The receptors were sampled from a person between 40 and 79 years old with oral cavity squamous cell carcinoma.

The V gene is TRBV27, the J gene TRBJ2-6; D is perhaps TRBD1 or TRBD2 (5 bases each). Germline V gene data show CDR1 as MNHEY and CDR2 as SMNVEV (reference sequence). Trimming stripped 3 bases from V and 1 base from J, with 7 bases between. The CDR3 totals 15 residues. CDR3 amino acids: CASSLRGSGANVLTF. The CDR3 nucleotides read TGTGCCAGCAGTTTGAGGGGATCTGGGGCCAACGTCCTGACTTTC.

V usage is TRBV19 and J usage is TRBJ2-1, with 8 bases identical to TRBD2. With 3 bases clipped from V and 4 bases from J, the junction kept 11 bases outside the gene matches. Germline CDR1 LNHDA, CDR2 SQIVND (reference sequence). The CDR3 has 17 residues. The CDR3 spells CASSILSVQRGYNEQFF. DNA for the CDR3: TGTGCCAGTAGTATCTTGAGTGTCCAGCGGGGGTACAATGAGCAGTTCTTC. Using reference TRBV19 and TRBJ2-1 for the parts outside the CDR3, the full variable domain is DGGITQSPKYLFRKEGQNVTLSCEQNLNHDAMYWYRQDPGQGLRLIYYSQIVNDFQKGDIAEGYSVSREKKESFPLTVTSAQKNPTAFYLCASSILSVQRGYNEQFFGPGTRLTVL.

This chain uses TRBV5-4 with TRBJ2-3; 11 bases are shared with TRBD2. The ends lost 5 bases at V and 4 bases at J; junction bases unmatched: 15. The germline V gene has CDR1 SGHNT and CDR2 YYREEE (reference sequence). The CDR3 spans 18 residues. The CDR3 here is CASRYGTSGALNSDTQYF. The CDR3 nucleotides are TGTGCCAGCAGATATGGGACTAGCGGAGCCCTCAATTCAGATACGCAGTATTTT. The complete variable domain, with remaining parts taken from reference TRBV5-4 and TRBJ2-3, reads ETGVTQSPTHLIKTRGQQVTLRCSSQSGHNTVSWYQQALGQGPQFIFQYYREEENGRGNFPPRFSGLQFPNYSSELNVNALELDDSALYLCASRYGTSGALNSDTQYFGPGTRLTVL.